This T cell receptor (beta chain) was identified in a study of T cells in Graves' hyperthyroidism and ophthalmopathy. Ten or more counts support this clonotype. Amplification of TCR beta CDR3 regions used RNA as the template. In the first-round RT-PCR of the TCR CDR3, the HTBI primer set was used. TCRdb ran MiXCR on the multiplex PCR reads and lists one entry per CDR3 protein. The data contain around 500,000 distinct CDR3 sequences, roughly 14% of them singletons. CDR1 MNHEY and CDR2 SVGEGT come from the germline V gene. The CDR3 extends over 15 amino acids. V trimming: 8 bases; J trimming: 3 bases; junction bases outside the gene matches: 11. Graves' hyperthyroidism was deemed stable given no ophthalmopathy progression within 18 months.

The J gene is TRBJ1-2, the V gene TRBV6-2 or TRBV6-3; TRBD1 agrees at 8 bases. Source material: blood. The source is a woman aged 18-29 years with Graves' hyperthyroidism. CDR3 in amino acids: CASGETGAKDYGYTF. Written as DNA, the CDR3 is TGTGCCAGCGGGGAGACAGGGGCGAAGGACTATGGCTACACCTTC.